The next 6 T cell receptor beta chains were all read from a single sample in a study of cytomegalovirus exposure and HLA in healthy donors. Researchers ran the PCR with 60 Vbeta and 13 Jbeta primers. Using immunoSEQ multiplex PCR, the repertoire was profiled, and TCRdb retains in-frame clones only, with some absent. This table holds some 110,000 clones, approximately 69% found once. Sequenced material: PBMCs. The receptors originated from a man aged 30 to 39 in good health and CMV-seronegative.

This clone has more than one count but fewer than ten. The chain carries TRBV5-1 and TRBJ2-7; tentative D call: TRBD1 (5 bases). The CDR3 extends over 15 amino acids. The V gene lost 0 bases and the J gene lost 0 bases, with 10 bases spanning the gap. The germline V gene encodes CDR1 SGHRS and CDR2 YFSETQ. CDR3 amino acids: CASSLAGDSSYEQYF. Here the CDR3 DNA reads TGCGCCAGCAGCTTGGCCGGAGACAGCTCCTACGAGCAGTACTTC.

This clone has only a few counts. The chain recombines TRBV10-3 with TRBJ2-1; the match to TRBD1 covers 10 bases. The CDR3 extends over 15 amino acids. Germline-derived CDR1 and CDR2 are ENHRY and SYGVKD. With V trimmed by 6 bases and J by 4 bases, 6 bases remained unmatched. The CDR3 bases are TGTGCCATCAGCCCCGGGACAGGGGATTACAATGAGCAGTTCTTC. As protein: CAISPGTGDYNEQFF.

This clone was seen a handful of times. The chain links TRBV28 to TRBJ1-5, with 7 bases that match TRBD1. Germline V gene data show CDR1 as MDHEN and CDR2 as SYDVKM. This CDR3 has 16 residues. The V gene end was trimmed by 4 bases and the J gene end by 4 bases; junction bases not matched to a gene: 10. CDR3 region: CASSSIPGTANQPQHF. Written as DNA, the CDR3 is TGTGCCAGCAGTTCGATCCCGGGGACAGCAAATCAGCCCCAGCATTTT.

The rearrangement uses TRBV29-1 and TRBJ2-3; 11 nucleotides agree with TRBD2. Trimming removed 4 bases from V and 1 base from J; junction bases left unmatched: 7. Germline V gene data show CDR1 as SQVTM and CDR2 as ANQGSEA. The CDR3 sequence is 16 residues long. Here the CDR3 reads CSVVGLLAGGTDTQYF. The DNA of the CDR3 is TGCAGCGTTGTCGGCCTACTAGCGGGAGGCACAGATACGCAGTATTTT.

The gene calls are TRBV19 and TRBJ2-7; no clear D. The V gene's germline CDR1 is LNHDA and CDR2 SQIVND (reference sequence). Trimming cost V 5 bases and J 0 bases, with 11 bases left between them. CDR3 length: 14 residues. The CDR3 DNA reads as TGTGCCAGTAGTCCATCCTATAGCTCCTACGAGCAGTACTTC. Translated, it gives CASSPSYSSYEQYF.

In this sample, this clone turned up a few times. As DNA, the CDR3 is TGCGCCAGCAGAGCTTGGGTTGGCGATCCTAGGTATGGCTACACCTTC. Its translation: CASRAWVGDPRYGYTF. The rearrangement links TRBV5-1 to TRBJ1-2; D unclear. With 5 bases removed from V and 5 bases from J, the gap between germline ends came to 22 bases. Germline lookup yields CDR1 SGHRS and CDR2 YFSETQ. CDR3 size: 16 residues.